This T cell receptor (beta chain) originates from a study of molecular identifiers for immune sequencing clone quantification. Across the whole study: Replicate experiments divided RNA from around 20,000 or 100,000 naive CD8 cells into five parts and sequenced four. Findings of the study overall: Same-barcode identical TCR molecules could make highly expanded clones look smaller than they are.

About this clonotype: Its cognate antigen is unknown.

TCRdb itself ran the PCR reads through MiXCR, one entry per CDR3 protein. The profile shows fewer than 45,000 distinct CDR3 sequences, more than 20% of them singletons. The sample consisted of naive CD8+ T cells from blood, with Jurkat cell RNA spiked in. Documented subset: FACS-sorted CD8+CD4-CCR7+CD45RA+ naive T cells. The TCR was taken from a human donor in good health. Some libraries in this study had Jurkat cell RNA spiked in.

The CDR3 sequence is CASSVVGGTAQETQYF. DNA of the CDR3: TGTGCCAGCAGCGTAGTGGGAGGGACCGCCCAAGAGACCCAGTACTTC. This rearrangement joins TRBV9 to TRBJ2-5; 7 bases agree with TRBD2. CDR3 size: 16 residues. In germline, CDR1 is SGDLS, CDR2 YYNGEE. The V gene end was trimmed by 0 bases and the J gene end by 1 base; junction bases not matched to a gene: 6.